This T cell receptor (beta chain) was retrieved from a study (dated by TCRdb to the mid-2010s). V was cut back by 3 bases and J by 6 bases, leaving a gap of 12 bases between them. Its CDR3 holds 13 amino acids, cysteine through phenylalanine. Only the CDR3 DNA stays, 39 bases, in frame from base 1. The method was RT-PCR. Sequencing instrument: Illumina MiSeq. TCRdb reran the public reads through fastp at Q25 and MiXCR, keeping productive beta chains. A single entry per CDR3 protein holds the most common genes and DNA from its merged rows. The table for this sample lists 550,000 to 750,000 distinct CDR3 sequences; around 14% of them were counted only once. The ten top clones hold 3.6% of the sample. This clonotype was observed many times. Its antigen is not yet known. Qualities for individual bases were not recorded, and no much larger clone is one base off.

This receptor was taken from a female donor in good health, serving as a healthy control. Sequencing was done on a sample of memory CD4+ T cells from blood. This receptor chain uses TRBV12-3 or TRBV12-4 and TRBJ2-7; a tentative D match to TRBD2 spans 6 bases. The CDR3 region: CASSLSEGGEQYF. The nucleotide sequence reads as follows: TGTGCCAGCAGTTTGAGCGAGGGAGGCGAGCAGTACTTC.